Listed below are T cell receptor beta chains from one sample, sequenced in a study of T-cell reconstitution after alpha-beta-depleted transplantation in children. TCRdb reanalysed the PCR reads using MiXCR and keeps one entry per CDR3 protein. This table has hundreds of thousands of distinct CDR3 sequences, 15% to 20% appearing once. The source was PBMCs, mostly from graft donor cells, collected 360 days after TCRalphabeta/CD19-depleted stem cell transplant. These receptors all come from a male patient aged 2 to 10 who had a stem cell transplant for acute lymphoblastic leukemia, so the T cells may come from the graft donor. The conserved cysteine and the conserved F or W are not part of the CDR3 here.

V: TRBV20-1
J: TRBJ2-7
CDR3: SARGQGFEQY

V: TRBV28
J: TRBJ2-7
CDR3: ASRSSGTKHEQY

V: TRBV7-9
J: TRBJ2-7
CDR3: ASSLASDLDEQY

V: TRBV28
J: TRBJ2-7
CDR3: ASSSWTGDFSYEQY

V: TRBV7-2
J: TRBJ1-2
CDR3: ASSYRTGGDYGYT

V: TRBV5-5
J: TRBJ2-7
CDR3: ASRPRQGGAYEQY

V: TRBV29-1
J: TRBJ1-3
CDR3: SVVGAAGNTIY

V: TRBV7-6
J: TRBJ2-1
CDR3: ASSLRDRVFNEQF

V: TRBV7-2
J: TRBJ1-1
CDR3: ASQAYTEAF

V: TRBV4-1
J: TRBJ1-4
CDR3: ASSQEGRAGEKLF

V: TRBV7-8
J: TRBJ2-6
CDR3: ASSLFRGLASGANVLT

V: TRBV6-1
J: TRBJ1-1
CDR3: ASLTSRVNTEAF

V: TRBV5-1
J: TRBJ2-3
CDR3: ASNYETNTDTQY

V: TRBV20-1
J: TRBJ1-1
CDR3: SGFPGKLMNTEAF